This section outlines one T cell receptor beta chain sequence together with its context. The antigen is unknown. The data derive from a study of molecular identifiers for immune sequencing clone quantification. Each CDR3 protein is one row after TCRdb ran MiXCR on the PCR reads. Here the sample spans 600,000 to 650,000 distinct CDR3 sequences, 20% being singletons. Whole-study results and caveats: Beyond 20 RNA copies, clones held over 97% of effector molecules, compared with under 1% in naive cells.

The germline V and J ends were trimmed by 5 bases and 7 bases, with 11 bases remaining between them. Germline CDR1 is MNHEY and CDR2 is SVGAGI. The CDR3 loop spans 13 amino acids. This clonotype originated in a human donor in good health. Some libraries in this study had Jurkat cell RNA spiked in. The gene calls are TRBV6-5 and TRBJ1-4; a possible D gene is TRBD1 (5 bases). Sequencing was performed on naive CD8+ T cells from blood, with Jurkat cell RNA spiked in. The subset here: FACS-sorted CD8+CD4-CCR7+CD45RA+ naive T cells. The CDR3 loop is CASSPFRGEKLFF. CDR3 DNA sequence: TGTGCCAGCAGTCCTTTTAGGGGTGAAAAACTGTTTTTT.